This T cell receptor beta chain was sequenced during a study of CD8+ T cells in alopecia areata. The treatment is: oral pan-JAK inhibitor, 5-10 mg twice daily. cDNA prepared by RNA extraction and subsequent reverse transcription served as the template for sequencing. The method was immunoSEQ multiplex PCR; TCRdb's version includes in-frame clones alone and lacks a portion of them. The sample includes about 180,000 clones, 40% to 65% of them seen just once. Germline V gene data show CDR1 as LGHNA and CDR2 as YSLEER. This CDR3 region has 15 residues. Unmatched junction bases numbered 5, after V lost 1 base and J lost 2 bases.

This receptor was obtained from a human donor with alopecia areata. The chain recombines TRBV4-3 with TRBJ2-7, with TRBD1 matching 7 bases. The input for sequencing was CD8+ T cells sorted from blood, taken at week 24, from a patient treated with tofacitinib. The CDR3 region is CASSQGSGQTYEQYF. CDR3 DNA: TGCGCCAGCAGCCAAGGCTCGGGACAGACCTACGAGCAGTACTTC.